This T cell receptor beta chain emerged from a study of CD8 T cells in ankylosing spondylitis. General study points: Within ankylosing spondylitis blood, a TCR beta motif made up of eight highly homologous variants appeared to be characteristic.

Germline V lookup: CDR1 LGHDT, CDR2 YNNKEL (reference sequence). The CDR3 spans 14 residues. V lost 4 bases, J lost 3 bases, and 13 bases lay in between. The table lists this clonotype with many counts. The antigen remains undetermined. Quantitative 5'-RACE with molecular barcodes was used to make the TCR beta libraries. MiXCR, run by TCRdb on the 5' RACE reads, gives a single entry per CDR3 protein. The sample lists approximately 190,000 distinct CDR3 sequences, approximately 13% occurring once. Sequences were obtained from blood, either unsorted or a sorted T cell fraction (not recorded which). The gene calls are TRBV3-1 and TRBJ2-7; D may be TRBD2 (5 bases). The TCR was taken from a female donor with ankylosing spondylitis or in good health (not recorded which). DNA of the CDR3: TGTGCCAGCAGCCCCAGGCCGGGAAACTACGAGCAGTACTTC. This encodes CASSPRPGNYEQYF.